In this sample, the clone carrying this TCR beta chain turned up a few times. The antigen is unknown. The record originates from a study of beta chain features in type 1 diabetes. Study results and caveats: In type 1 diabetes patients, VDJ junctions had fewer insertions; deletions at these junctions were more frequent.

Expressed TCRB transcripts were sequenced because the entire RNA isolate underwent reverse transcription. Method: immunoSEQ multiplex PCR; TCRdb's copy keeps in-frame clones and lacks some. The table lists 810,000 or so clones, under 20% of them singletons. The CDR3 totals 15 residues. The J segment lost 11 bases and the V segment lost 3 bases, leaving 11 bases of the junction unmatched. CDR1 SEHNR and CDR2 FQNEAQ come from the germline V gene (reference sequence). Input material: naive CD4+ T cells from blood. V is TRBV7-9 and J is TRBJ1-4; 8 bases fit TRBD1. This TCR derives from a woman aged 18-29 years in good health. In nucleotides, the CDR3 is TGTGCCAGCAGCTTGTCCCGACAGGGGCATATCAAACTGTTTTTT. The encoded protein is CASSLSRQGHIKLFF.